What follows are 19 T cell receptor beta chains derived from one specimen sequenced in a study of cytomegalovirus exposure and HLA in healthy donors (dated by TCRdb to about 2017). The method behind the library was the immunoSEQ multiplex PCR assay. For the multiplex PCR, a mixture combining 60 forward primers for TCR Vbeta segments and 13 reverse primers for TCR Jbeta segments was used. As stored in TCRdb, this immuneACCESS dataset retains in-frame rearrangements with V and J assigned. A fraction of the clones does not appear; measured against another copy, unresolved V genes explain less than half of the discrepancy, and the remainder lacks a known reason. Across this sample there are some 220,000 clones, with 75% to 85% seen only once. In total, the top ten clones hold less than 3% of the sample. The sample consisted of PBMCs. Receptors originate from a woman aged 60-75 years in good health and CMV-seropositive.

This clone was seen only a few times. CDR3 sequence (DNA): TGTGCCAGCAGCTCCGACAGTTACGAGCAGTACTTC. Translating it yields CASSSDSYEQYF. V and J are TRBV5-4 and TRBJ2-7; D perhaps matches TRBD1 (5 bases). The V gene lost 3 bases and the J gene lost 4 bases, with 8 bases spanning the gap. CDR3 length equals 12 residues. Germline CDR1 is SGHNT and CDR2 is YYREEE (reference sequence).

This sequence joins TRBV10-3 and TRBJ2-3; 7 bases match TRBD2. Trimming at V came to 2 bases and at J to 1 base, leaving 6 bases not matched to a gene. Germline V gives CDR1 ENHRY, CDR2 SYGVKD. CDR3 length: 16 amino acids. DNA for the CDR3: TGTGCCATCAGTGAGGGGAGGAGCGGGGGCACAGATACGCAGTATTTT. Its protein product is CAISEGRSGGTDTQYF.

On this clone: As the CDR3 is not closed by the conserved phenylalanine or tryptophan, this likely results from a read error. The limits of the CDR3 on the DNA are not certain, so only TCRdb's listed CDR3 is given. The gene calls are TRBV6-1 and TRBJ1-1. The CDR3 sequence runs 8 residues, both termini included. Per germline, CDR1 MNHNS and CDR2 SASEGT. The CDR3 reads CASSDSPV.

The V and J genes are TRBV14 and TRBJ2-2; 10 nucleotides agree with TRBD1. Unmatched junction bases numbered 6, after V lost 3 bases and J lost 5 bases. The germline CDR1 and CDR2 sequences are SGHDN and FVKESK. There are 16 residues in the CDR3. CDR3 loop: CASSQFGTGVTGELFF. The CDR3 DNA follows: TGTGCCAGCAGCCAGTTCGGGACAGGGGTGACCGGGGAGCTGTTTTTT.

The genes are TRBV5-4 and TRBJ2-5; 9 bases fit TRBD2. The J call may not be correct, given that the DNA end is closer to TRBJ2-7. The V gene's germline CDR1 is SGHNT and CDR2 YYREEE (reference sequence). The CDR3 contains 13 residues. This CDR3 is CASSLSGRYEQYF. The CDR3 DNA reads TGTGCCAGCAGCTTAAGCGGGAGGTACGAGCAGTACTTC.

The rearrangement links TRBV2 to TRBJ1-2; 7 nucleotides match TRBD1. There are 13 residues in the CDR3. Germline V gene sequence: CDR1 SNHLY, CDR2 FYNNEI. Losses at the gene ends were 6 bases for V and 4 bases for J; bases not matched to a gene: 5. CDR3 region: CASRVQGIYGYTF. The CDR3 DNA is TGTGCCAGCAGAGTACAGGGGATCTATGGCTACACCTTC.

This clone has only one observation. The chain joins TRBV18 to TRBJ1-1; unclear D gene. This CDR3 is 14 amino acids long. Germline CDR1 reads KGHSH; CDR2 reads LQKENI. V shed 5 bases and J shed 5 bases, with 15 bases lying between them. The CDR3 here is CASSGVRGNTEAFF. DNA of the CDR3: TGTGCCAGCTCAGGTGTGCGGGGAAATACTGAAGCTTTCTTT. Variable domain in full (rest from reference TRBV18 and TRBJ1-1): NAGVMQNPRHLVRRRGQEARLRCSPMKGHSHVYWYRQLPEEGLKFMVYLQKENIIDESGMPKERFSAEFPKEGPSILRIQQVVRGDSAAYFCASSGVRGNTEAFFGQGTRLTVV.

This clone was counted only a few times. The V and J genes are TRBV29-1 and TRBJ1-4, with D possibly being TRBD1 (6 bases). This CDR3 is built from 12 residues. With 4 bases removed from V and 11 bases from J, the gap between germline ends came to 14 bases. Germline loops: CDR1 SQVTM, CDR2 ANQGSEA. CDR3 nucleotide sequence: TGCAGCGTTGGACAGGATGGGCGGAAACTGTTTTTT. Amino acids: CSVGQDGRKLFF.

This chain connects TRBV28 to TRBJ1-3; D possibly corresponds to TRBD1 (5 bases). The CDR3 is made up of 15 amino acids. Trimming took off 8 bases at V and 4 bases at J, with 18 bases between the two ends. Germline CDR1 is MDHEN and CDR2 is SYDVKM. The CDR3 sequence: CASSPIQGLGNTIYF. CDR3 bases: TGTGCCAGCTCCCCTATCCAGGGACTGGGAAACACCATATATTTT.

This clone was picked up a small number of times. This sequence joins TRBV6-1 and TRBJ2-7; tentative D call: TRBD1 (6 bases). V lost 8 bases to trimming and J lost 6 bases, with 14 bases between them. The germline V gene has CDR1 MNHNS and CDR2 SASEGT. The CDR3 runs 12 residues. The CDR3 sequence: CASARGVLEQYF. The CDR3 nucleotides are TGTGCCAGCGCCAGGGGCGTCCTCGAGCAGTACTTC.

In this sample, this clone turned up a few times. This chain joins TRBV9 and TRBJ2-2; D not certain. V lost 0 bases, J lost 6 bases, and 9 bases lay in between. The CDR3 is 14 residues long. CDR1 is SGDLS, CDR2 YYNGEE, per germline. DNA of the CDR3: TGTGCCAGCAGCGTAGATTTCGGGTCCGGGGAGCTGTTTTTT. This translates into CASSVDFGSGELFF.

The genes are TRBV7-3 and TRBJ2-2; 11 nucleotides match TRBD1. Germline V lookup: CDR1 SGHTA, CDR2 FQGTGA. The V gene end was trimmed by 5 bases and the J gene end by 3 bases; junction bases not matched to a gene: 2. The CDR3 sequence is 15 residues long. CDR3: CASSPGQGDTGELFF. CDR3 nucleotides: TGTGCCAGCAGCCCGGGACAGGGGGACACCGGGGAGCTGTTTTTT.

The chain combines TRBV30 with TRBJ1-4, with 8 bases matching TRBD1. V gave up 2 bases and J gave up 7 bases; unmatched junction bases: 3. The V gene's germline CDR1 is GTSNPN and CDR2 SVGIG (reference sequence). The CDR3 covers 13 residues. The CDR3 is CAWSPQGGEKLFF. Written as DNA, the CDR3 is TGTGCCTGGAGTCCACAGGGGGGTGAAAAACTGTTTTTT.

The V and J genes are TRBV18 and TRBJ1-4; the D is unclear. Germline V gives CDR1 KGHSH, CDR2 LQKENI. The V end was cut by 5 bases, the J end by 0 bases, with 10 bases between. This CDR3 spans 15 amino acids. CDR3 sequence reads: CASSEFTSTNEKLFF. CDR3 sequence (DNA): TGTGCCAGCTCAGAGTTCACTTCAACTAATGAAAAACTGTTTTTT.

The CDR3 DNA sequence: TGTGCCAGCAGGGACTTAGCGGGGGGAAGCACAGATACGCAGTATTTT. Its translation: CASRDLAGGSTDTQYF. The rearrangement links TRBV4-2 to TRBJ2-3, with 10 bases identical to TRBD2. From germline, CDR1 is LGHNA and CDR2 YNFKEQ. The CDR3 is 16 residues long. V shed 6 bases and J 0 bases; nucleotides not matched to a gene: 6.

This CDR3 reads CAISRQEDYNEQFF. In nucleotides, the CDR3 is TGTGCCATCAGCCGGCAGGAGGACTACAATGAGCAGTTCTTC. The V and J genes are TRBV10-3 and TRBJ2-1; tentative D call: TRBD2 (5 bases). Trimming took 6 bases from V and 3 from J, leaving 12 bases between them. CDR3 length: 14 amino acids. CDR1 is ENHRY and CDR2 is SYGVKD in the germline V gene.

V and J are TRBV6-1 and TRBJ1-2; the D gene is possibly TRBD1 (6 bases). Trimming stripped 4 bases from V and 7 bases from J, with 13 bases between. This CDR3 spans 13 amino acids. Germline V gene data show CDR1 as MNHNS and CDR2 as SASEGT. The CDR3 loop reads CASSAPGVSGYTF. The CDR3 nucleotides read TGTGCCAGCAGTGCCCCAGGGGTCTCTGGCTACACCTTC.

The V gene is TRBV14, the J gene TRBJ1-2; a weak D match, TRBD1 (6 bases). V gave up 4 bases and J gave up 8 bases, with 14 bases separating them. This CDR3 contains 13 residues. The germline gives CDR1 SGHDN, CDR2 FVKESK. CDR3: CASSPHQGLGYTF. The CDR3, as DNA: TGTGCCAGCAGCCCACACCAGGGGTTAGGCTACACCTTC.

The chain has TRBV29-1 and TRBJ1-1, with D possibly matching TRBD1 (5 bases). V lost 0 bases, J lost 4 bases, and 9 bases lay in between. The CDR3 runs 13 residues. The germline CDR1 and CDR2 sequences are SQVTM and ANQGSEA. CDR3 sequence (DNA): TGCAGCGTTGAAGACCCCAGGGCCACTGAAGCTTTCTTT. It codes for CSVEDPRATEAFF.